The 25 T cell receptor beta chains below were found in one sample sequenced in a study of T-cell reconstitution after alpha-beta-depleted transplantation in children. Unique molecular identifiers were incorporated during preparation of the TCRbeta library. TCRdb ran MiXCR on the PCR reads and lists one entry per CDR3 protein. The sample yields some 500,000 distinct CDR3 sequences, around 20% seen once. The sequences come from PBMCs from the stem cell graft donor, collected from the stem cell graft. The receptors originated from a human donor who donated a stem cell graft to a child with acute lymphoblastic leukemia.

This clonotype was detected many times. The chain uses TRBV6-1 and TRBJ2-5; TRBD1 matches 11 bases. With V trimmed by 4 bases and J by 13 bases, 2 bases remained unmatched. The CDR3 extends over 11 amino acids. In germline, CDR1 is MNHNS, CDR2 SASEGT. CDR3: CASSGTGGRYF. DNA of the CDR3: TGTGCCAGCAGTGGGACAGGGGGCCGGTACTTC.

This clonotype was recorded once. The rearrangement joins TRBV6-1 to TRBJ2-1; 7 nucleotides match TRBD2. Germline lookup yields CDR1 MNHNS and CDR2 SASEGT. V shed 7 bases, J shed 6 bases, and the junction held 6 bases outside the gene matches. The length of the CDR3 is 13 residues. CDR3 DNA sequence: TGTGCCAGCAATGGACTAGAAGGCAATGAGCAGTTCTTC. This codes for CASNGLEGNEQFF.

The rearrangement links TRBV12-3 or TRBV12-4 to TRBJ1-3, with a possible D match to TRBD1 (6 bases). V was shortened by 5 bases and J by 4 bases, with 12 bases between the two germline ends. The CDR3 runs 14 residues. CDR3 coding DNA: TGTGCCAGCAGTCCGGGGGGGCAAGGAAACACCATATATTTT. This encodes CASSPGGQGNTIYF.

The chain links TRBV20-1 to TRBJ2-1, with 9 bases aligning to TRBD2. Per germline, CDR1 DFQATT and CDR2 SNEGSKA (reference sequence). The CDR3 is made up of 18 amino acids. The J segment lost 10 bases and the V segment lost 3 bases, leaving 22 bases of the junction unmatched. The CDR3 loop reads CSAREPGGWSGRKEEQFF. The DNA for the CDR3 is TGCAGTGCTAGGGAACCGGGGGGGTGGAGCGGGAGGAAAGAGGAGCAGTTCTTC.

J is TRBJ2-7 and V is TRBV5-6; D is perhaps TRBD1 (5 bases). In germline, CDR1 is SGHDT, CDR2 YYEEEE. V dropped 4 bases and J dropped 4 bases, with 18 bases sitting between them. The CDR3 contains 15 residues. CDR3 coding DNA: TGTGCCAGCAGCCCCCTGGGGTTGGGGCTTTACGAGCAGTACTTC. It encodes CASSPLGLGLYEQYF.

V usage is TRBV12-3 or TRBV12-4 and J usage is TRBJ1-2; no definite D call. The CDR3 is 15 amino acids. Deletions cut 1 base from V and 8 bases from J, with 17 bases between. Written as DNA, the CDR3 is TGTGCCAGCAGTTTAGGTACCGGGCCGAGGAGAGGCTACACCTTC. Translating gives CASSLGTGPRRGYTF.

This clonotype was observed a few times. The rearrangement uses TRBV12-3 or TRBV12-4 and TRBJ2-5; 8 bases are shared with TRBD2. The V gene end was trimmed by 3 bases and the J gene end by 3 bases; junction bases not matched to a gene: 6. CDR3 size: 15 residues. The chain's CDR3 is CASSFPAGGEETQYF. The CDR3 DNA follows: TGTGCCAGCAGTTTTCCGGCGGGGGGAGAAGAGACCCAGTACTTC.

This clonotype was detected once. The chain joins TRBV20-1 to TRBJ2-7; the match to TRBD2 covers 11 bases. The J segment lost 4 bases and the V segment lost 6 bases, leaving 8 bases of the junction unmatched. Germline V gene data show CDR1 as DFQATT and CDR2 as SNEGSKA (reference sequence). The CDR3 loop spans 14 amino acids. The CDR3 loop reads CSADVAGGEYEQYF. In nucleotides, the CDR3 is TGCAGTGCCGATGTAGCGGGAGGGGAATACGAGCAGTACTTC.

This clonotype has a handful of counts. The rearrangement uses TRBV7-6 and TRBJ2-5; 8 nucleotides line up with TRBD1. In germline, CDR1 is SGHVS, CDR2 FNYEAQ. This CDR3 comprises 13 residues. After removal of 7 bases from V and 5 bases from J, the junction contained 6 bases not matched to a gene. CDR3 in amino acids: CASTGGSWETQYF. As DNA, the CDR3 is TGTGCCAGCACAGGGGGCAGTTGGGAGACCCAGTACTTC.

V gene TRBV7-6 combines with J gene TRBJ2-5; D unclear. V was clipped by 5 bases and J by 4 bases, with 8 bases between them. There are 12 residues in the CDR3. The germline CDR1 and CDR2 sequences are SGHVS and FNYEAQ. The CDR3 region is CASSPWRETQYF. Written as DNA, the CDR3 is TGTGCCAGCAGCCCGTGGCGAGAGACCCAGTACTTC.

This clonotype was seen a few times. The chain links TRBV12-3 or TRBV12-4 to TRBJ2-7, with 11 bases fitting TRBD2. With 3 bases clipped from V and 1 base from J, the junction kept 2 bases outside the gene matches. This CDR3 is built from 15 residues. The CDR3 region has the DNA TGTGCCAGCAGTTTTCGACTAGCGGGGTCCTACGAGCAGTACTTC. Its protein product is CASSFRLAGSYEQYF.

The V call is TRBV12-3 or TRBV12-4, the J call TRBJ2-1; the D is unclear. CDR3 length: 15 amino acids. The V end lost 6 bases, the J end lost 2 bases, and 14 bases lay between the germline ends. CDR3 amino acids: CASRSVGKAYNEQFF. Here the CDR3 DNA reads TGTGCCAGCAGGTCGGTGGGGAAAGCCTACAATGAGCAGTTCTTC.

This clonotype was counted a few times. The chain joins TRBV5-1 to TRBJ2-1, with TRBD2 matching over 8 bases. The length of the CDR3 is 16 residues. The V gene's germline CDR1 is SGHRS and CDR2 YFSETQ. V lost 5 bases, J lost 3 bases, and 10 bases stayed unmatched. CDR3 in amino acids: CASSWGRLAFYNEQFF. CDR3 nucleotides: TGCGCCAGCAGTTGGGGGCGACTAGCGTTCTACAATGAGCAGTTCTTC.

This clonotype came up a few times. V usage is TRBV5-1 and J usage is TRBJ2-7, with 8 bases fitting TRBD2. Per the germline V gene, CDR1 is SGHRS and CDR2 is YFSETQ. There are 16 residues in the CDR3. V gave up 0 bases and J gave up 2 bases; unmatched junction bases: 7. The CDR3 is CASSLEGGRSAYEQYF. CDR3 bases: TGCGCCAGCAGCTTGGAAGGCGGGAGGTCCGCCTACGAGCAGTACTTC.

V gene TRBV27 combines with J gene TRBJ2-5; D perhaps matches TRBD1 (5 bases). The CDR3 contains 14 residues. Germline V gives CDR1 MNHEY, CDR2 SMNVEV (reference sequence). V lost 6 bases and J 4 bases, leaving 15 bases between the germline ends. The CDR3 spells CASSSPTGVETQYF. CDR3 nucleotides: TGTGCCAGCAGCTCCCCTACAGGCGTAGAGACCCAGTACTTC.

The V and J genes are TRBV5-1 and TRBJ2-7; 11 bases agree with TRBD1. Germline trimming cut 7 bases from V and 5 bases from J; bases unmatched to any gene: 11. The CDR3 sequence is 15 residues long. CDR1 and CDR2 from the germline V gene are SGHRS and YFSETQ. The CDR3 sequence: CASQGQGAVFNEQYF. In DNA form, the CDR3 reads TGCGCCAGCCAAGGACAGGGGGCGGTTTTTAACGAGCAGTACTTC.

This clonotype appeared a few times. V is TRBV20-1 and J is TRBJ1-6; 8 bases map to TRBD1. The CDR3 has 14 residues. V lost 5 bases, J lost 7 bases, and 7 bases stayed unmatched. The germline V gene encodes CDR1 DFQATT and CDR2 SNEGSKA (reference sequence). In nucleotides, the CDR3 is TGCAGTGCTGGGCAGGGGGCTGGAAATTCACCCCTCCACTTT. Protein product: CSAGQGAGNSPLHF.

V usage is TRBV5-1 and J usage is TRBJ2-5; 9 positions match TRBD2. The CDR3 covers 15 residues. The V gene end was trimmed by 2 bases and the J gene end by 5 bases; junction bases not matched to a gene: 7. CDR1 is SGHRS and CDR2 is YFSETQ in the germline V gene. CDR3 coding DNA: TGCGCCAGCAGCTTAGGTAGCGGGGGAGCGGAGACCCAGTACTTC. As protein: CASSLGSGGAETQYF.

The chain couples TRBV12-3 or TRBV12-4 to TRBJ1-2; 9 bases align to TRBD1. This CDR3 has 12 amino acids. V lost 4 bases to trimming and J lost 14 bases; unmatched junction nucleotides: 8. CDR3 bases: TGTGCCAGCAGTTCCGGGACAGGGAGTGGTACCTTC. Protein product: CASSSGTGSGTF.

This clonotype has just one count. This rearrangement joins TRBV20-1 to TRBJ2-1; possible D gene TRBD2, 5 bases. Germline values: CDR1 DFQATT, CDR2 SNEGSKA (reference sequence). Deletions cut 5 bases from V and 6 bases from J, with 26 bases between. This CDR3 has 17 residues. The CDR3 DNA sequence: TGCAGTGCTCCCAGGAGGACCCCGGTCCAGGCTCTCAATGAGCAGTTCTTC. Protein product: CSAPRRTPVQALNEQFF.

This clonotype was seen more than once but under ten times. This chain joins TRBV24-1 and TRBJ2-1; 7 positions match TRBD2. In germline, CDR1 is KGHDR, CDR2 SFDVKD. The length of the CDR3 is 16 residues. V was pared by 1 base and J by 6 bases, with 8 bases of the junction left unmatched. CDR3 sequence: CATSDFSASGINEQFF. Here the CDR3 DNA reads TGTGCCACCAGTGATTTTTCGGCTAGCGGAATCAATGAGCAGTTCTTC.

CDR3 region: CSVEGAGYEQYF. The CDR3 DNA reads as TGCAGCGTTGAAGGAGCGGGCTACGAGCAGTACTTC. V and J are TRBV29-1 and TRBJ2-7; possibly TRBD2 for D (6 bases). The CDR3 extends over 12 amino acids. The V gene's germline CDR1 is SQVTM and CDR2 ANQGSEA. V lost 1 base, J lost 3 bases, and 7 bases lay in between.

V usage is TRBV4-1 and J usage is TRBJ1-4; D is undetermined. The germline V and J ends were trimmed by 4 bases and 8 bases, with 11 bases remaining between them. The CDR3 spans 13 residues. Germline V CDR1 and CDR2: MGHRA, YSYEKL. The CDR3 region is CASSPRRREKLFF. Here the CDR3 DNA reads TGCGCCAGCAGCCCTCGGAGGAGGGAAAAACTGTTTTTT.

The V and J genes are TRBV12-3 or TRBV12-4 and TRBJ2-1; TRBD2 aligns across 7 bases. The CDR3 has 12 residues. V gave up 5 bases and J gave up 12 bases; unmatched junction bases: 7. The CDR3 region has the DNA TGTGCCAGCAGTCCTCTCACGGGAGGGCAGTTCTTC. Its translation is CASSPLTGGQFF.

This clonotype has more than one count but fewer than ten. This chain uses TRBV7-9 with TRBJ1-6; D might be TRBD1 (5 bases). Per germline, CDR1 SEHNR and CDR2 FQNEAQ (reference sequence). The CDR3 totals 15 residues. V gave up 1 base and J gave up 7 bases, with 11 bases separating them. The DNA of the CDR3 is TGTGCCAGCAGCTTAGAACAGGCAAAGAATTCACCCCTCCACTTT. Protein sequence: CASSLEQAKNSPLHF.